These 18 T cell receptor beta chains were sequenced from one sample in a study of T cell repertoires in cytomegalovirus infection. MiXCR, run by TCRdb on the reads, gives a single entry per CDR3 protein. The repertoire holds about 490,000 distinct CDR3 sequences, about a quarter seen once, with under 15% in the top ten. Input material: PBMCs. These receptors originate from a human donor in good health (CMV status not recorded). Some clones in this sample may be carry-over from other donors' samples.

This clonotype was observed a few times. V and J are TRBV20-1 and TRBJ2-2; 8 nucleotides line up with TRBD2. In germline, CDR1 is DFQATT, CDR2 SNEGSKA (reference sequence). The V segment lost 6 bases and the J segment 3 bases; nucleotides outside the gene matches: 9. The CDR3 length is 15 residues. CDR3: CSAKKGAGDTGELFF. The DNA of the CDR3 is TGCAGTGCGAAGAAAGGAGCGGGAGACACCGGGGAGCTGTTTTTT.

This clonotype came up a few times. V usage is TRBV4-1 and J usage is TRBJ1-2, with TRBD1 as a possible D gene (5 bases). Germline CDR1 reads MGHRA; CDR2 reads YSYEKL. The CDR3 extends over 15 amino acids. Trimming left V 0 bases short and J 3 bases short, with 11 bases between. CDR3 region: CASSQDHPRDYGYTF. The CDR3 bases are TGCGCCAGCAGCCAAGATCATCCCAGGGACTATGGCTACACCTTC.

There are a few counts of this clonotype. The rearrangement links TRBV4-2 to TRBJ2-2; D is unclear. V was pared by 1 base and J by 4 bases, with 4 bases between. The CDR3 has 13 amino acids. Per the germline V gene, CDR1 is LGHNA and CDR2 is YNFKEQ. CDR3 nucleotide sequence: TGTGCCAGCAGCCAAGGAATCACCGGGGAGCTGTTTTTT. Its protein product is CASSQGITGELFF.

This clonotype was picked up a small number of times. This chain uses TRBV10-3 with TRBJ2-1, with unresolved D. V lost 0 bases and J lost 6, with 6 bases in between. In germline, CDR1 is ENHRY, CDR2 SYGVKD. This CDR3 has 13 residues. CDR3: CAISESFSNEQFF. The CDR3 bases are TGTGCCATCAGTGAGTCCTTTAGCAATGAGCAGTTCTTC.

This clonotype was seen at least ten times. This chain uses TRBV7-9 with TRBJ2-3; 7 bases are shared with TRBD2. The CDR3 runs to 16 residues. CDR1 and CDR2 from the germline V gene are SEHNR and FQNEAQ (reference sequence). J was trimmed by 0 bases and V by 1 base; bases with no gene match: 4. The CDR3 sequence: CASSLVGSGSTDTQYF. The CDR3 DNA reads as TGTGCCAGCAGCTTAGTCGGTAGCGGGAGCACAGATACGCAGTATTTT.

This clonotype has a count of ten or more. The chain is built from TRBV7-8 and TRBJ1-1; unclear D gene. V was shortened by 2 bases and J by 5 bases, with 9 bases between the two germline ends. CDR3 size: 13 residues. Germline CDR1 and CDR2: SGHVS and FQNEAQ. The CDR3 coding sequence is TGTGCCAGCAGCTTATTGCTGGGGACTGAAGCTTTCTTT. It specifies CASSLLLGTEAFF.

This clonotype appeared a few times. As DNA, the CDR3 is TGTGCCAGCAGCTTAGCGCTAGCGGGAGAGTTCTTC. Its protein product is CASSLALAGEFF. The chain employs TRBV7-9 and TRBJ2-1; TRBD2 matches 10 bases. This CDR3 region has 12 residues. Germline lookup yields CDR1 SEHNR and CDR2 FQNEAQ (reference sequence). The J segment lost 14 bases and the V segment lost 0 bases, leaving 1 base of the junction unmatched. Looking up the rest from reference TRBV7-9 and TRBJ2-1 gives the full variable domain: DTGVSQNPRHKITKRGQNVTFRCDPISEHNRLYWYRQTLGQGPEFLTYFQNEAQLEKSRLLSDRFSAERPKGSFSTLEIQRTEQGDSAMYLCASSLALAGEFFGPGTRLTVL.

This clonotype has at least ten counts. The V and J genes are TRBV12-3 or TRBV12-4 and TRBJ1-5; no clear D. V was shortened by 6 bases and J by 4 bases, with 7 bases between the two germline ends. This CDR3 has 12 amino acids. CDR3 sequence (DNA): TGTGCCAGCAGGGAAGGTAATCAGCCCCAGCATTTT. Protein product: CASREGNQPQHF.

The chain carries TRBV14 and TRBJ2-3; D is undetermined. CDR3 size: 15 residues. Germline loops: CDR1 SGHDN, CDR2 FVKESK. V lost 1 base and J lost 2, with 10 bases in between. The CDR3 spells CASSQVIGSTDTQYF. The CDR3 DNA reads TGTGCCAGCAGCCAAGTGATAGGATCCACAGATACGCAGTATTTT.

In this sample, this clonotype turned up once. This chain joins TRBV10-3 and TRBJ2-2, with 7 positions matching TRBD1. Trimming cost V 6 bases and J 4 bases; bases outside gene matches: 14. CDR1 and CDR2 (germline): ENHRY, SYGVKD. This CDR3 has 17 residues. This CDR3 is CAISYQQAGTVTGELFF. CDR3 in DNA: TGTGCCATCAGCTACCAACAAGCCGGGACAGTCACCGGGGAGCTGTTTTTT.

The sample holds a few counts of this clonotype. This chain uses TRBV6-2 or TRBV6-3 with TRBJ1-5; TRBD1 matches 11 bases. Germline V gene data show CDR1 as MNHEY and CDR2 as SVGEGT. The CDR3 has 13 amino acids. Trimming took 8 bases from V and 4 from J; bases not matched to a gene: 1. CDR3 in DNA: TGTGCCAGCTGGGACAGGGGGAATCAGCCCCAGCATTTT. Translation: CASWDRGNQPQHF.

There are a few counts of this clonotype. The chain uses TRBV12-3 or TRBV12-4 and TRBJ2-1, with 10 bases fitting TRBD2. With V trimmed by 3 bases and J by 7 bases, 12 bases remained unmatched. This CDR3 contains 17 residues. The CDR3 DNA reads as TGTGCCAGCAGTTTGAGCGGGAGGGCCCTGGGGAGAAATGAGCAGTTCTTC. This gives the protein CASSLSGRALGRNEQFF.

This clonotype has a handful of counts. The rearrangement uses TRBV12-3 or TRBV12-4 and TRBJ1-4; D is undetermined. The CDR3 spans 13 residues. Trimming removed 5 bases from V and 8 bases from J, with 12 bases in between. The CDR3 DNA reads TGTGCCAGCAGTAGTCCGCCTAGGGAAAAACTGTTTTTT. This encodes CASSSPPREKLFF.

The V and J genes are TRBV7-2 and TRBJ2-3; 8 bases match TRBD2. The CDR3 runs 15 residues. J was trimmed by 4 bases and V by 4 bases; bases with no gene match: 7. Germline-derived CDR1 and CDR2 are SGHTA and FQGNSA. For the CDR3, the DNA is TGTGCCAGCAGCTCGGGACTAGGAGGCGCAGATACGCAGTATTTT. Amino acids: CASSSGLGGADTQYF.

This clonotype was counted only a few times. This chain links TRBV7-8 with TRBJ2-1; D is possibly TRBD1 or TRBD2 (5 bases each). The germline gives CDR1 SGHVS, CDR2 FQNEAQ. This CDR3 is built from 15 residues. Trimming pared 3 bases from V and 8 bases from J, leaving 17 bases between. DNA for the CDR3: TGTGCCAGCAGCTTGGGGCGGGTCTTTATAGATGAGCAGTTCTTC. It specifies CASSLGRVFIDEQFF.

The sample holds many counts of this clonotype. DNA of the CDR3: TGTGCCAGCAGCGCTGGGACAGTGGGTAGGGAGCAGTACGTC. This sequence encodes CASSAGTVGREQYV. This chain connects TRBV7-4 to TRBJ2-7; TRBD1 aligns across 7 bases. This CDR3 has 14 amino acids. Per the germline V gene, CDR1 is SGHVT and CDR2 is SQSDAQ. The V gene end was trimmed by 5 bases and the J gene end by 7 bases; junction bases not matched to a gene: 11.

This clonotype has ten or more counts. The chain joins TRBV19 to TRBJ1-1; D is ambiguous. CDR1 and CDR2 from the germline V gene are LNHDA and SQIVND (reference sequence). The CDR3 covers 13 residues. Deletions cut 5 bases from V and 2 bases from J, with 9 bases between. In DNA form, the CDR3 reads TGTGCCAGTAGTTTGGGCTATAACACTGAAGCTTTCTTT. Translating it yields CASSLGYNTEAFF.

This clonotype was observed a few times. The V call is TRBV7-8, the J call TRBJ1-3; no clear D gene. The CDR3 totals 15 residues. The V end lost 1 base, the J end lost 1 base, and 8 bases lay between the germline ends. Germline V gives CDR1 SGHVS, CDR2 FQNEAQ. CDR3 sequence reads: CASSLVPQSGNTIYF. As DNA, the CDR3 is TGTGCCAGCAGCTTAGTTCCCCAGTCTGGAAACACCATATATTTT.